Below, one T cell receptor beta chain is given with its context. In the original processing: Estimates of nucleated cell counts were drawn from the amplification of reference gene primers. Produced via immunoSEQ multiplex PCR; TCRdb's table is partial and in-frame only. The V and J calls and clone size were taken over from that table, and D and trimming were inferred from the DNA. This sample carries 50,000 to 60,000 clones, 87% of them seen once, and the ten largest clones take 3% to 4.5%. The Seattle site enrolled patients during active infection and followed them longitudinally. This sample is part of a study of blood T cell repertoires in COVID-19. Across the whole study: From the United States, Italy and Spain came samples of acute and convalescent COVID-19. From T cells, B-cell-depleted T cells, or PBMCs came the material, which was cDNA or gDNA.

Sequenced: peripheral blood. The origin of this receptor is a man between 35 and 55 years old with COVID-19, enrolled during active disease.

CDR3 protein: CASSLGTVNYGYTF. DNA for the CDR3: TGTGCCAGCAGCTTGGGGACAGTCAACTATGGCTACACCTTC. This sequence joins TRBV5-8 and TRBJ1-2; D might be TRBD1 (6 bases). With 0 bases removed from V and 2 bases from J, the gap between germline ends came to 8 bases. There are 14 residues in the CDR3. Germline assignment: CDR1 SGHTS and CDR2 YDEGEE.